This TCR beta chain is from a study of blood T cells in healthy people across ages. Sample-barcoded 5' priming and a J-beta primer mix drove a second PCR of roughly 7 to 11 cycles. A template-switch adaptor that had 12 random nucleotides put a tag on each cDNA molecule. Each CDR3 protein is one row after TCRdb ran MiXCR on the 5' RACE reads. Here the sample spans about 1.5 million distinct CDR3 sequences, approximately 43% being singletons. This CDR3 is 15 amino acids long. Germline CDR1 reads SGHDN; CDR2 reads FVKESK. Trimming removed 6 bases from V and 4 bases from J, with 16 bases in between. The chain carries TRBV14 and TRBJ1-5; TRBD1 might be the D (6 bases). This TCR was sampled from a woman aged 18-29 years in good health. The material sequenced was blood. The CDR3 region has the DNA TGTGCCAGCAGTTACAGGGAGCGGGCGAATCAGCCCCAGCATTTT. Translation gives CASSYRERANQPQHF.